This T cell receptor (beta chain) was documented in a study of PD-1 blockade in classical Hodgkin lymphoma. General observations from the study: CD4+ TCR diversity, unlike CD8+, climbed significantly by C4D1. Excluded were patients who started nivolumab under 1 year after ASCT, a group that had lower diversity.

Note on this clone: As yet, its antigen is unknown.

TCRdb's table, derived via immunoSEQ multiplex PCR, lists solely in-frame clones and lacks some. The sample holds 50,000 or so clones; nearly 90% are singletons and the top ten take approximately 13%. Time point here: cycle 4 day 1 (C4D1), after around six weeks of nivolumab. All patients relapsed after autologous stem cell transplantation, and brentuximab vedotin exposure varied. Germline V gene data show CDR1 as SEHNR and CDR2 as FQNEAQ (reference sequence). Between the trimmed V and J ends, which lost 8 bases and 4 bases, there was a span of 10 bases. The CDR3 sequence is 12 residues long. The material sequenced was peripheral blood mononuclear cells (PBMCs), taken before the fourth cycle of nivolumab. The source is a human donor with classical Hodgkin lymphoma. V gene TRBV7-9 combines with J gene TRBJ2-3; D is undetermined. CDR3 protein: CASRTGPDTQYF. In DNA form, the CDR3 reads TGTGCCAGCCGTACGGGCCCAGATACGCAGTATTTT.